The T cell receptor (beta chain) under discussion was sequenced for a study of blood T cell repertoires in COVID-19. The V gene's germline CDR1 is KGHSH and CDR2 LQKENI. Trimming took off 5 bases at V and 4 bases at J, with 20 bases between the two ends. This CDR3 contains 16 residues. Clones were read by immunoSEQ multiplex PCR, and TCRdb kept only the in-frame ones, dropping some. This table holds 25,000 to 30,000 clones, 84% found once. The gene calls are TRBV18 and TRBJ1-2; TRBD1 is a possible D gene (6 bases). This clonotype was obtained from a woman aged 80 or over with acute or convalescent COVID-19. The sample consisted of peripheral blood. The DNA for the CDR3 is TGTGCCAGCTCATCAACGTTGACAGGCACCAGCTATGGCTACACCTTC. It specifies CASSSTLTGTSYGYTF.